Shown below are 3 T cell receptor beta chains from a single sample sequenced in a study of T cell repertoires in cytomegalovirus infection (dated by TCRdb to about 2019). The sample was run on an Illumina HiSeq 1500. Using fastp at Q25 and MiXCR, TCRdb reprocessed the public reads and kept productive beta chains. For every CDR3 protein sequence, its rows merge into one entry that carries the most common genes and DNA. The sample data list fewer than 550,000 distinct CDR3 sequences, and about 25% of these were observed just once. The ten most abundant clones make up around 14% of the sample. The sample taken for sequencing was PBMCs. All receptors come from a human donor in good health (CMV status not recorded). Some clones in this sample may be carry-over from other donors' samples.

This clonotype has more than one count but fewer than ten. The CDR3 loop is CASSKIRMNTEAFF. The CDR3 DNA reads as TGTGCCAGCAGTAAAATAAGGATGAACACTGAAGCTTTCTTT. The chain has TRBV12-3 or TRBV12-4 and TRBJ1-1; no clear D. CDR3 length equals 14 residues. Trimming stripped 5 bases from V and 0 bases from J, with 10 bases between.

The V call is TRBV29-1, the J call TRBJ1-1; TRBD1 agrees at 7 bases. The CDR3 has 14 amino acids. The V gene end was trimmed by 7 bases and the J gene end by 1 base; junction bases not matched to a gene: 9. Germline CDR1 SQVTM, CDR2 ANQGSEA. The CDR3 is CSAPTGPWNTEAFF. The DNA of the CDR3 is TGCAGCGCCCCGACAGGGCCTTGGAACACTGAAGCTTTCTTT. The full variable domain, with the rest looked up from reference TRBV29-1 and TRBJ1-1, is SAVISQKPSRDICQRGTSLTIQCQVDSQVTMMFWYRQQPGQSLTLIATANQGSEATYESGFVIDKFPISRPNLTFSTLTVSNMSPEDSSIYLCSAPTGPWNTEAFFGQGTRLTVV.

This clonotype was counted only a few times. Germline and junction disagree at one end, which may indicate a read error. This sequence joins TRBV7-9 and TRBJ1-1; D gene unclear. Germline assignment: CDR1 SEHNR and CDR2 FQNEAQ (reference sequence). This CDR3 is built from 15 residues. The CDR3 sequence: CASSSTHGREPEAFF. The CDR3 nucleotides read TGTGCCAGCAGCTCGACGCACGGGAGGGAACCTGAGGCTTTCTTT.